The 2 T cell receptor beta chains presented below share a single source sample, sequenced in a study of identical twins. From the 5' RACE reads, TCRdb called clonotypes with MiXCR, one entry per CDR3 protein. The data show approximately 140,000 distinct CDR3 sequences, around 3.5% seen once. Input material: memory T cells sorted from blood. The source is a man in his late teens or twenties in good health.

In this sample, this clonotype turned up many times. This chain uses TRBV6-2 or TRBV6-3 with TRBJ2-1; possible D gene TRBD1, 6 bases. Germline V gene data show CDR1 as MNHEY and CDR2 as SVGEGT. V shed 6 bases and J shed 2 bases, with 14 bases lying between them. The CDR3 is 15 amino acids. CDR3 sequence: CASSLTGPPYNEQFF. In DNA form, the CDR3 reads TGTGCCAGCAGCTTGACAGGTCCCCCCTACAATGAGCAGTTCTTC.

In its sample, this clonotype was seen a few times. J is TRBJ2-5 and V is TRBV5-1; 7 bases agree with TRBD2. Trimming cost V 7 bases and J 5 bases; bases outside gene matches: 8. The germline CDR1 and CDR2 sequences are SGHRS and YFSETQ. The CDR3 contains 13 residues. The CDR3 here is CASSRGSYETQYF. The DNA for the CDR3 is TGCGCCAGCTCTCGCGGGAGCTATGAGACCCAGTACTTC.